The 26 T cell receptor beta chains below were found in one sample sequenced in a study of immune characteristics of hereditary and idiopathic chronic pancreatitis. The pancreas tissue came from patients undergoing total pancreatectomy with islet autotransplantation. Using immunoSEQ multiplex PCR, the repertoire was profiled, and TCRdb retains in-frame clones only, with some absent. The repertoire holds about 14,000 clones, with about 70% as singletons. Sequenced material: pancreas tissue with hereditary chronic pancreatitis. The receptors come from a human donor with chronic pancreatitis.

This chain joins TRBV4-1 and TRBJ2-5, with a weak D call TRBD2 (5 bases). Germline assignment: CDR1 MGHRA and CDR2 YSYEKL. Trimming left V 4 bases short and J 4 bases short, with 7 bases between. The CDR3 is 12 residues long. The chain's CDR3 is CASSLAGETQYF. CDR3 bases: TGCGCCAGCAGCCTGGCGGGAGAGACCCAGTACTTC.

The chain recombines TRBV6-6 with TRBJ2-2, with D uncertain. The germline V gene has CDR1 MNHNY and CDR2 SVGAGI (reference sequence). V was clipped by 6 bases and J by 2 bases, with 13 bases between them. The CDR3 spans 15 residues. The DNA for the CDR3 is TGTGCCAGCAGCCAACTCAACCATAACACCGGGGAGCTGTTTTTT. Translation gives CASSQLNHNTGELFF.

V usage is TRBV29-1 and J usage is TRBJ2-1, with unresolved D. The germline gives CDR1 SQVTM, CDR2 ANQGSEA. The CDR3 extends over 12 amino acids. Trimming took 6 bases from V and 4 from J, leaving 10 bases between them. As DNA, the CDR3 is TGCAGCGTCGTGGGCCCATACAATGAGCAGTTCTTC. This sequence encodes CSVVGPYNEQFF.

The chain joins TRBV5-1 to TRBJ2-6; D uncertain. V lost 7 bases, J lost 0 bases, and 8 bases lay in between. From germline, CDR1 is SGHRS and CDR2 YFSETQ. The CDR3 is 14 residues long. The CDR3: CASLESSGANVLTF. For the CDR3, the DNA is TGCGCCAGCCTTGAGAGCTCTGGGGCCAACGTCCTGACTTTC.

This clone is medium-sized by share. This sequence joins TRBV7-9 and TRBJ1-4, with D perhaps TRBD1 (5 bases). V gave up 5 bases and J gave up 5 bases, with 9 bases separating them. CDR1 SEHNR and CDR2 FQNEAQ come from the germline V gene (reference sequence). The CDR3 has 13 residues. Written as DNA, the CDR3 is TGTGCCAGCAGCCGTGGGGCGAATGAAAAACTGTTTTTT. Amino acid sequence: CASSRGANEKLFF.

The chain uses TRBV28 and TRBJ2-3, with D possibly matching TRBD2 (6 bases). CDR3 length: 14 amino acids. Trimming took off 5 bases at V and 2 bases at J, with 11 bases between the two ends. CDR1 is MDHEN, CDR2 SYDVKM, per germline. CDR3: CASSPGLLTDTQYF. DNA for the CDR3: TGTGCCAGCAGTCCGGGACTCCTCACAGATACGCAGTATTTT.

This chain links TRBV4-1 with TRBJ2-4, with D perhaps matching TRBD2 (6 bases). CDR1 and CDR2 from the germline V gene are MGHRA and YSYEKL. The CDR3 totals 15 residues. Trimming pared 0 bases from V and 5 bases from J, leaving 11 bases between. The CDR3 reads CASSQDFAGQNIQYF. For the CDR3, the DNA is TGCGCCAGCAGCCAAGACTTTGCGGGACAAAACATTCAGTACTTC.

This clone occurred once. The J gene is TRBJ2-7, the V gene TRBV5-1, with D perhaps matching TRBD1 (6 bases). Trimming removed 2 bases from V and 3 bases from J, with 21 bases in between. The CDR3 has 17 residues. Per germline, CDR1 SGHRS and CDR2 YFSETQ. The CDR3 DNA follows: TGCGCCAGCAGCTTTCTAACGGACAGTTACCAACTCTACGAGCAGTACTTC. Translation gives CASSFLTDSYQLYEQYF.

This clone appeared a few times. As DNA, the CDR3 is TGTGCCAGCTCACCACAGACTAGCCCGAACACCGGGGAGCTGTTTTTT. Protein: CASSPQTSPNTGELFF. The V call is TRBV18, the J call TRBJ2-2, with TRBD2 matching over 7 bases. CDR1 is KGHSH and CDR2 is LQKENI in the germline V gene. V shed 1 base and J 0 bases; nucleotides not matched to a gene: 2. This CDR3 contains 16 residues.

J is TRBJ1-5 and V is TRBV7-8, with D unclear. The CDR3 length is 14 residues. The germline CDR1 and CDR2 sequences are SGHVS and FQNEAQ. The ends were cut back, 5 bases at V and 0 bases at J, with 8 bases in the middle. This chain's CDR3 is CASSQTNSNQPQHF. CDR3 sequence (DNA): TGTGCCAGCAGCCAAACTAATAGCAATCAGCCCCAGCATTTT.

The chain has TRBV3-1 (or the pseudogene TRBV3-2) and TRBJ2-1, with 13 nucleotides matching TRBD2. Germline V gives CDR1 LGHDT, CDR2 YNNKEL (reference sequence). The CDR3 length is 15 residues. With 4 bases clipped from V and 9 bases from J, the junction kept 6 bases outside the gene matches. Here the CDR3 reads CASSPGLAGVVEQFF. CDR3 DNA: TGTGCCAGCAGCCCCGGACTAGCGGGAGTTGTTGAGCAGTTCTTC.

The chain joins TRBV6-5 to TRBJ1-1; D perhaps matches TRBD1 (5 bases). This CDR3 has 14 residues. Deletions cut 7 bases from V and 1 base from J, with 13 bases between. Germline loops: CDR1 MNHEY, CDR2 SVGAGI. This CDR3 reads CASNTGPRNTEAFF. DNA for the CDR3: TGTGCCAGCAATACGGGACCGAGGAACACTGAAGCTTTCTTT.

This chain links TRBV25-1 with TRBJ1-2; D may be TRBD1 (6 bases). The CDR3 loop spans 12 amino acids. V was pared by 4 bases and J by 7 bases, with 10 bases between. Per germline, CDR1 MGHDK and CDR2 SYGVNS. Here the CDR3 reads CASSALGGGYTF. The CDR3 DNA is TGTGCCAGCAGTGCCTTAGGGGGTGGCTACACCTTC.

The chain combines TRBV24-1 with TRBJ2-1; 9 nucleotides match TRBD2. CDR1 and CDR2 (germline): KGHDR, SFDVKD. After removal of 5 bases from V and 3 bases from J, the junction contained 7 bases not matched to a gene. The CDR3 has 16 amino acids. In DNA, the CDR3 is TGTGCCACCAGTGGGGGCCCGACTAGCGGCTACAATGAGCAGTTCTTC. Its translation: CATSGGPTSGYNEQFF.

The J gene is TRBJ1-5, the V gene TRBV2, with D perhaps TRBD1 (6 bases). The V end lost 6 bases, the J end lost 6 bases, and 18 bases lay between the germline ends. Looked up from germline, CDR1 is SNHLY and CDR2 is FYNNEI. The CDR3 is made up of 15 amino acids. In DNA, the CDR3 is TGTGCCAGCAGCAAAGAGTCAGGGGTAGGTCAGCCCCAGCATTTT. Translated, it gives CASSKESGVGQPQHF.

This clone was recorded only once. A read error may produce the germline difference seen at one junction end. The V and J genes are TRBV30 and TRBJ1-4, with 7 bases identical to TRBD1. CDR1 and CDR2 (germline): GTSNPN, SVGIG (reference sequence). The CDR3 totals 14 residues. The CDR3 DNA follows: TGTGCCTGGGGTAATGACAGGGACAGAACGATAGAATATTTT. It encodes CAWGNDRDRTIEYF. The full variable domain, with the rest looked up from reference TRBV30 and TRBJ1-4, is SQTIHQWPATLVQPVGSPLSLECTVEGTSNPNLYWYRQAAGRGLQLLFYSVGIGQISSEVPQNLSASRPQDRQFILSSKKLLLSDSGFYLCAWGNDRDRTIEYFGSGTQLSVL.

This chain connects TRBV5-1 to TRBJ2-1, with 9 nucleotides matching TRBD1. The CDR3 is 14 amino acids. V shed 7 bases and J 5 bases; nucleotides not matched to a gene: 7. The V gene's germline CDR1 is SGHRS and CDR2 YFSETQ. The CDR3 spells CASGQQGADNEQFF. DNA for the CDR3: TGCGCCAGCGGCCAACAGGGGGCAGACAATGAGCAGTTCTTC. The variable domain in full, completed from reference TRBV5-1 and TRBJ2-1, reads KAGVTQTPRYLIKTRGQQVTLSCSPISGHRSVSWYQQTPGQGLQFLFEYFSETQRNKGNFPGRFSGRQFSNSRSEMNVSTLELGDSALYLCASGQQGADNEQFFGPGTRLTVL.

The chain couples TRBV3-1 (or the pseudogene TRBV3-2) to TRBJ2-5; the D is unclear. The CDR3 consists of 14 residues. Germline-derived CDR1 and CDR2 are LGHDT and YNNKEL (reference sequence). V was trimmed by 3 bases and J by 2 bases, leaving 10 bases between them. CDR3: CASSHTALQETQYF. CDR3 in DNA: TGTGCCAGCAGCCATACGGCCTTACAAGAGACCCAGTACTTC.

The chain carries TRBV23-1 and TRBJ2-1, with D possibly TRBD2 on 5 matching bases. TRBV23-1 is filed as an ORF, its function uncertain. The length of the CDR3 is 16 residues. The V and J ends lost 0 bases and 2 bases respectively, with 11 bases between them. Here the CDR3 DNA reads TGCGCCAGCAGTCAATCCCGGGCGGAGGCCTACAATGAGCAGTTCTTC. It codes for CASSQSRAEAYNEQFF.

This clone was recorded only once. The rearrangement joins TRBV6-4 to TRBJ2-3, with 8 bases lining up with TRBD1. Germline V gives CDR1 MRHNA, CDR2 SNTAGT. The CDR3 is 16 amino acids. V was clipped by 0 bases and J by 2 bases; unmatched bases: 4. The CDR3 region is CASSDSQGAATDTQYF. In DNA form, the CDR3 reads TGTGCCAGCAGTGACTCGCAGGGGGCGGCCACAGATACGCAGTATTTT.

The chain is built from TRBV6-5 and TRBJ1-2; 9 bases map to TRBD1. The CDR3 is made up of 13 amino acids. The germline gives CDR1 MNHEY, CDR2 SVGAGI. The trim removed 10 bases at V and 4 bases at J, leaving 7 bases unmatched. CDR3 protein: CATKQGAVYGYTF. For the CDR3, the DNA is TGTGCCACCAAACAGGGGGCCGTCTATGGCTACACCTTC.

The chain is built from TRBV4-1 and TRBJ2-3, with 10 nucleotides matching TRBD2. This CDR3 has 17 residues. The V gene's germline CDR1 is MGHRA and CDR2 YSYEKL. With 0 bases clipped from V and 4 bases from J, the junction kept 7 bases outside the gene matches. The CDR3 spells CASSQDRSGRAADTQYF. DNA for the CDR3: TGCGCCAGCAGCCAAGATCGAAGCGGGAGGGCCGCAGATACGCAGTATTTT.

V gene TRBV9 combines with J gene TRBJ2-3, with TRBD2 matching 7 bases. Germline trimming cut 0 bases from V and 3 bases from J; bases unmatched to any gene: 4. Germline V gene lookup returns CDR1 SGDLS and CDR2 YYNGEE. The CDR3 runs to 15 residues. The CDR3 loop reads CASSVAGGRTDTQYF. Written as DNA, the CDR3 is TGTGCCAGCAGCGTAGCGGGCGGGAGAACAGATACGCAGTATTTT.

V is TRBV7-2 and J is TRBJ2-3, with 9 bases identical to TRBD2. The J segment lost 1 base and the V segment lost 6 bases, leaving 11 bases of the junction unmatched. This CDR3 spans 17 amino acids. The germline CDR1 and CDR2 sequences are SGHTA and FQGNSA. The CDR3 loop is CASRKGGGGRGTDTQYF. The CDR3 coding sequence is TGTGCCAGCAGAAAAGGTGGGGGCGGGAGGGGCACAGATACGCAGTATTTT. The whole variable domain, remainder taken from reference TRBV7-2 and TRBJ2-3, is GAGVSQSPSNKVTEKGKDVELRCDPISGHTALYWYRQSLGQGLEFLIYFQGNSAPDKSGLPSDRFSAERTGGSVSTLTIQRTQQEDSAVYLCASRKGGGGRGTDTQYFGPGTRLTVL.

The chain has TRBV7-6 and TRBJ2-6; D may be TRBD2 (7 bases). V was clipped by 5 bases and J by 4 bases, with 15 bases between them. CDR1 SGHVS and CDR2 FNYEAQ come from the germline V gene. This CDR3 is 16 amino acids long. The CDR3 spells CASSRGAIAGANVLTF. The CDR3, as DNA: TGTGCCAGCAGCCGGGGGGCTATAGCAGGGGCCAACGTCCTGACTTTC.

CDR3 DNA: TGTGCCAGCAGTCGAGCGGGGGGGGTAAACTACAATGAGCAGTTCTTC. Translated, it gives CASSRAGGVNYNEQFF. This chain uses TRBV28 with TRBJ2-1; 10 nucleotides align to TRBD2. The junction had 7 bases not matched to a gene; V was cut back by 5 bases and J by 3 bases. This CDR3 spans 16 amino acids. CDR1 is MDHEN, CDR2 SYDVKM, per germline. The entire variable domain, with the rest obtained from reference TRBV28 and TRBJ2-1, is as follows: DVKVTQSSRYLVKRTGEKVFLECVQDMDHENMFWYRQDPGLGLRLIYFSYDVKMKEKGDIPEGYSVSREKKERFSLILESASTNQTSMYLCASSRAGGVNYNEQFFGPGTRLTVL.